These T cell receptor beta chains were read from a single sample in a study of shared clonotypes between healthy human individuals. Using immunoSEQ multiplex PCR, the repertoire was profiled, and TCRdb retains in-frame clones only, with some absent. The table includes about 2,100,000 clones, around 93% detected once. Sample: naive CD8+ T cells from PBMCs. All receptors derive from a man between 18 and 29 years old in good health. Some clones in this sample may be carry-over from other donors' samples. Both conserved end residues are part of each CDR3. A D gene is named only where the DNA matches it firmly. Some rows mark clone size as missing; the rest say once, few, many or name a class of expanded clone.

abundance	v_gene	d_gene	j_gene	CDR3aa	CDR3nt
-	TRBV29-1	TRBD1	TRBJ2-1	CSDPPAGQGDVHNEQFF	TGCAGCGACCCCCCTGCCGGGCAGGGGGATGTCCACAATGAGCAGTTCTTC
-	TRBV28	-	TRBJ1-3	CASSLPRASGNTIYF	TGTGCCAGCAGTTTACCCAGGGCGTCTGGAAACACCATATATTTT
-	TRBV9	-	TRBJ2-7	CASSVGQEGEQYF	TGTGCCAGCAGCGTAGGCCAGGAGGGCGAGCAGTACTTC
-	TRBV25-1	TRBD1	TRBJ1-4	CASSVEDRGRANEKLFF	TGTGCCAGCAGTGTGGAAGACAGGGGACGCGCTAATGAAAAACTGTTTTTT
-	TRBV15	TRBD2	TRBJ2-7	CATSRGAGGGYEQYF	TGTGCCACCAGCAGGGGGGCGGGAGGAGGCTACGAGCAGTACTTC
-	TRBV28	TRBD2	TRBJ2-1	CASSLGTSSYNEQFF	TGTGCCAGCAGTTTAGGGACTAGCAGCTACAATGAGCAGTTCTTC
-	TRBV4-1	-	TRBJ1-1	CASSQEPMGMNTEAFF	TGCGCCAGCAGCCAAGAACCAATGGGAATGAACACTGAAGCTTTCTTT
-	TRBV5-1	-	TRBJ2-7	CASSLEDRRAYEQYF	TGCGCCAGCAGCTTGGAAGACAGGAGGGCCTACGAGCAGTACTTC
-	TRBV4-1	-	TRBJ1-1	CASSQGQWDYTEAFF	TGCGCCAGCAGCCAAGGACAGTGGGACTACACTGAAGCTTTCTTT
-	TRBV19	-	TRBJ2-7	CASSSWTYEQYF	TGTGCCAGTAGTTCCTGGACCTACGAGCAGTACTTC
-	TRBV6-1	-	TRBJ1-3	CASLGGNTIYF	TGTGCCAGCCTCGGCGGAAACACCATATATTTT
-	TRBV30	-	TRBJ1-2	CAGRGADGYTF	TGTGCCGGTAGAGGGGCCGACGGCTACACCTTC
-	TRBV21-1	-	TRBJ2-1	CASSLAGDRTRESEQFF	TGTGCCAGCAGCCTAGCGGGTGACCGTACCCGAGAGAGTGAGCAGTTCTTC
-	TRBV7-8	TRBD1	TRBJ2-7	CASSLDRVRVYEQYF	TGTGCCAGCAGCCTGGACAGGGTGAGAGTCTACGAGCAGTACTTC
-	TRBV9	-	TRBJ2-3	CASSVGVRAHTDTQYF	TGTGCCAGCAGCGTTGGCGTACGGGCCCACACAGATACGCAGTATTTT
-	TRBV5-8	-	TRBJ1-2	CASTRRVGANGYTF	TGTGCCAGTACCCGACGGGTAGGGGCGAATGGCTACACCTTC
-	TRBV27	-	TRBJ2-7	CASSLSPPYEQYF	TGTGCCAGCAGTTTATCCCCTCCTTACGAGCAGTACTTC
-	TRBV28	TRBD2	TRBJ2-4	CASSPWEGNIQYF	TGTGCCAGCAGCCCCTGGGAGGGAAACATTCAGTACTTC
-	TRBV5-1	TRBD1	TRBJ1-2	CASSSPGTGNGYTF	TGCGCCAGCAGCTCCCCCGGGACAGGGAATGGCTACACCTTC
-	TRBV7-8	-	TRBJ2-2	CASSLSLRAGGELFF	TGTGCCAGCAGCTTATCGCTCAGGGCTGGCGGGGAGCTGTTTTTT
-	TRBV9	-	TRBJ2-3	CASRAGAADTQYF	TGTGCCAGCAGGGCTGGAGCTGCAGATACGCAGTATTTT
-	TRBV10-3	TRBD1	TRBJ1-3	CAISDDRGSGNTIYF	TGTGCCATCAGTGATGACAGGGGGTCTGGAAACACCATATATTTT
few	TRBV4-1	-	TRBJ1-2	CASSQYRDHGYTF	TGCGCCAGCAGCCAATACAGGGACCATGGCTACACCTTC
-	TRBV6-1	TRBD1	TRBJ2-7	CASSAKARGPYEQYF	TGTGCCAGCAGTGCTAAGGCCAGGGGGCCCTACGAGCAGTACTTC
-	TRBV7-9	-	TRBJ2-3	CASSSLGGTDTQYF	TGTGCCAGCAGCTCACTGGGAGGCACAGATACGCAGTATTTT
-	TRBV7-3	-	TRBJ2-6	CASSLMGAGANVLTF	TGTGCCAGCAGCTTAATGGGGGCTGGGGCCAACGTCCTGACTTTC
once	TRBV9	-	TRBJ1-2	CASTGEDGGFDGYTF	TGTGCCAGCACCGGTGAAGACGGGGGTTTTGATGGCTACACCTTC
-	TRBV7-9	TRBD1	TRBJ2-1	CASSLATQGVRHNEQFF	TGTGCCAGCAGCTTAGCGACACAGGGGGTACGGCACAATGAGCAGTTCTTC
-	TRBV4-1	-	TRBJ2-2	CASSQEGADYTGELFF	TGCGCCAGCAGCCAAGAGGGAGCGGACTACACCGGGGAGCTGTTTTTT
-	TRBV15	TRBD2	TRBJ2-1	CATSRGGSTYNEQFF	TGTGCCACCAGCAGAGGCGGGAGCACCTACAATGAGCAGTTCTTC
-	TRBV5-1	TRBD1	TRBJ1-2	CASSLMGQGEGYTF	TGCGCCAGCAGCTTGATGGGACAGGGAGAAGGCTACACCTTC
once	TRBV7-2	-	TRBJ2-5	CASSSRDAQETQYF	TGTGCCAGCAGCTCGCGGGACGCCCAAGAGACCCAGTACTTC
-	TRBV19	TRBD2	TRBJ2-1	CAISPLAGLIEQFF	TGTGCCATATCACCCCTAGCGGGACTCATTGAGCAGTTCTTC
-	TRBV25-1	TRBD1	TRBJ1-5	CASSDGQGAYNQPQHF	TGTGCCAGCAGTGACGGACAGGGGGCCTACAATCAGCCCCAGCATTTT
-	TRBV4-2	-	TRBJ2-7	CASSQVEGSYEQYF	TGTGCCAGCAGCCAAGTGGAAGGGTCCTACGAGCAGTACTTC
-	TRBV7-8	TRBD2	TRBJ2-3	CASSQGLAGLTDTQYF	TGTGCCAGCAGCCAAGGACTAGCGGGACTAACAGATACGCAGTATTTT
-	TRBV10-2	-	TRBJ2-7	CASRGAARTAYEQYF	TGCGCCAGCAGAGGAGCGGCACGAACAGCCTACGAGCAGTACTTC
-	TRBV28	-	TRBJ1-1	CASRIGGNTEAFF	TGTGCCAGCAGGATAGGGGGGAACACTGAAGCTTTCTTT
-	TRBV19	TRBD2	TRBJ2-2	CASSSLARGSGTGELFF	TGTGCCAGTAGTTCACTAGCGAGAGGCAGTGGCACCGGGGAGCTGTTTTTT
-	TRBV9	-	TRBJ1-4	CASSASRATNEKLFF	TGTGCCAGCAGCGCGTCTAGGGCAACTAATGAAAAACTGTTTTTT
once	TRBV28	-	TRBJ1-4	CASSPLGGYEKLFF	TGTGCCAGCAGTCCCTTGGGGGGCTATGAAAAACTGTTTTTT
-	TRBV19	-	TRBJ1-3	CASSLMRDTSGNTIYF	TGTGCCAGTAGTCTCATGAGGGACACCTCTGGAAACACCATATATTTT
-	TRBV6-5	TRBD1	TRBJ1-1	CASNQGAATEAFF	TGTGCCAGCAACCAGGGGGCGGCCACTGAAGCTTTCTTT
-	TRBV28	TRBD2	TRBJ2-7	CASSRSGGSYEQYF	TGTGCCAGCAGTAGATCGGGGGGCTCCTACGAGCAGTACTTC
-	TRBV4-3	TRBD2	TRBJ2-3	CASSRASGSTDTQYF	TGCGCCAGCAGCCGAGCTAGCGGGAGTACAGATACGCAGTATTTT
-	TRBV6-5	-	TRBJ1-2	CASSYFIGNPYGYTF	TGTGCCAGCAGTTACTTTATTGGCAATCCATATGGCTACACCTTC
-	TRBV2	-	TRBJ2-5	CASSEGEGVEETQYF	TGTGCCAGCAGTGAAGGAGAGGGGGTAGAGGAGACCCAGTACTTC
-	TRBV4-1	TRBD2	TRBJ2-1	CASSLLTGLVSNEQFF	TGCGCCAGCAGCCTACTTACGGGACTAGTATCAAATGAGCAGTTCTTC
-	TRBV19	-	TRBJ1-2	CASTPGSNYGYTF	TGTGCCAGTACCCCGGGAAGTAACTATGGCTACACCTTC
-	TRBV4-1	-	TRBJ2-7	CASSLIGAGNYEQYF	TGCGCCAGCAGCCTGATAGGGGCGGGGAACTACGAGCAGTACTTC
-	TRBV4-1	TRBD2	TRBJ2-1	CASSRERETYNEQFF	TGCGCCAGCAGCCGCGAGCGGGAGACCTACAATGAGCAGTTCTTC
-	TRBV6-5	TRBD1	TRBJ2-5	CASSYQQGVQETQYF	TGTGCCAGCAGTTACCAACAGGGGGTTCAAGAGACCCAGTACTTC